This T cell receptor (beta chain) was sequenced in a study of blood T cell repertoires in COVID-19. The wider study: Italy, Spain and the United States were the sources of the convalescent and acute COVID-19 samples. PBMCs, B-cell-depleted T cells, or T cells were the source of the cDNA or gDNA that made up the material.

Original analysis: Researchers report that nucleated cell counts were estimated from reference gene primer amplification. Generated by immunoSEQ multiplex PCR, the TCRdb table keeps only in-frame clones and is missing some. The D gene and trimming were derived from the DNA, and the V and J assignments and clone size from that table. There are approximately 250,000 clones in the sample; around 86% occur only once, and about 8.6% lies in the top ten. This clone was found once. Germline values: CDR1 KGHDR, CDR2 SFDVKD. CDR3 length: 14 residues. V lost 2 bases, J lost 9 bases, and 15 bases lay in between.

This clonotype originated in a man between 40 and 49 years old with active or convalescent COVID-19. V and J are TRBV24-1 and TRBJ1-2; no clear D. Sequencing was performed on peripheral blood. DNA of the CDR3: TGTGCCACCAGTGATTCGGAGGGAATTTATAGCTACACCTTC. It translates to CATSDSEGIYSYTF.